The present entry profiles one TCR beta chain with its context. The data derive from a study of T cell responses to AZD1222 COVID-19 vaccine. TCRdb keeps only in-frame clones here, not all; method: immunoSEQ multiplex PCR. This table has about 96,000 clones, roughly 90% appearing once. CDR3 length: 15 residues. Germline values: CDR1 MGHRA, CDR2 YSYEKL. V lost 3 bases and J lost 1; bases outside the gene matches: 5. The sequence was collected from an adult in good health. The chain has TRBV4-1 and TRBJ2-5, with 7 positions matching TRBD1. The sample consisted of peripheral blood, taken on day 0 of AZD1222 vaccination. In DNA, the CDR3 is TGCGCCAGCAGCCAGGAAGGACAGGCCCAAGAGACCCAGTACTTC. It yields the protein CASSQEGQAQETQYF.